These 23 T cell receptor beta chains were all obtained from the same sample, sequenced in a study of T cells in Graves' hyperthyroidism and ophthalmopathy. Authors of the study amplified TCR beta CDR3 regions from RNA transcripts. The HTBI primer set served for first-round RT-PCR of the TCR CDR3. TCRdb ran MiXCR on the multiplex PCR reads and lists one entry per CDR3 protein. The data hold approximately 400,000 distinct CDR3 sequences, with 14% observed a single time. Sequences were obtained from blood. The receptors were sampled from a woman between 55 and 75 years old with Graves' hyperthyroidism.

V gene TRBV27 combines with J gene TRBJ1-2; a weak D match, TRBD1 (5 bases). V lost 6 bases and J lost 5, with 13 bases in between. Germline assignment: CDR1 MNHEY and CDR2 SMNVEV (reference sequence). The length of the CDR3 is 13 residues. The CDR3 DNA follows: TGTGCCAGCAGGGCCGCAGGGCGGTATGGCTACACCTTC. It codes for CASRAAGRYGYTF.

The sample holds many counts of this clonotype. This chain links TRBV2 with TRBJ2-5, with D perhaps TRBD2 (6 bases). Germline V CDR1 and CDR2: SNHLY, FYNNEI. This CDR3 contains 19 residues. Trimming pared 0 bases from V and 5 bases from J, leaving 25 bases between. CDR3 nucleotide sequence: TGTGCCAGCAGTGAAGCGGTTTCAATTGGGGACTCACCGGAGGAGACCCAGTACTTC. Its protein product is CASSEAVSIGDSPEETQYF.

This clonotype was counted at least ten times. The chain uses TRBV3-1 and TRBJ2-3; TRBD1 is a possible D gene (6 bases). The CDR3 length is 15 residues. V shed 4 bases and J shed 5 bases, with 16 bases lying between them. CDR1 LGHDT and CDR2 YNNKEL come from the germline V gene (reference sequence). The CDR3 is CASSPNRAVVDTQYF. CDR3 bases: TGTGCCAGCAGCCCAAACAGGGCCGTAGTAGATACGCAGTATTTT.

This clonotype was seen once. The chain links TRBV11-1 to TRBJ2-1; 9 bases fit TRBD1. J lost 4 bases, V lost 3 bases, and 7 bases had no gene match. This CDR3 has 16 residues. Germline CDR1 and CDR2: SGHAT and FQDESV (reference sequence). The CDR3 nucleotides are TGTGCCAGCAGCTTCTTGACCGGGACAGGGTACAATGAGCAGTTCTTC. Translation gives CASSFLTGTGYNEQFF.

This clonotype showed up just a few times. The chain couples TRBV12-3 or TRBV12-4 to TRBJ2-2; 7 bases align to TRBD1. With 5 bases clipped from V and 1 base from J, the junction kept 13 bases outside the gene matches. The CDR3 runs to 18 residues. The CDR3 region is CASSLKPTGRLNTGELFF. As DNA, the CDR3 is TGTGCCAGCAGTCTCAAGCCGACAGGGAGATTGAACACCGGGGAGCTGTTTTTT.

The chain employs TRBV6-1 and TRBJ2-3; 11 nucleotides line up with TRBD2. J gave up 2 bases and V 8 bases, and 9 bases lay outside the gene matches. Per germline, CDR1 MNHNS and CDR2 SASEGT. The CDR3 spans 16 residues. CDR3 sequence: CASRGLAEKLTDTQYF. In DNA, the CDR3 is TGTGCCAGCCGGGGACTAGCGGAGAAACTCACAGATACGCAGTATTTT.

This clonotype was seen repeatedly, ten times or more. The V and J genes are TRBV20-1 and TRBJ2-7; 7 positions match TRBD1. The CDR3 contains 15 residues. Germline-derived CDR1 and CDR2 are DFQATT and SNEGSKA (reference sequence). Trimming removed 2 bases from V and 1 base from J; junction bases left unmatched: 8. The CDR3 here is CSARRGDRESYEQYF. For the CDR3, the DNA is TGCAGTGCTAGACGCGGAGACAGGGAGTCCTACGAGCAGTACTTC.

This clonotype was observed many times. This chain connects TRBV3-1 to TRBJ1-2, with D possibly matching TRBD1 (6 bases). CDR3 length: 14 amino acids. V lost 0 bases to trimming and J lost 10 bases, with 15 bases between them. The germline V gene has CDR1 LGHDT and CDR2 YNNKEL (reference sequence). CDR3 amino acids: CASSQEWNRQDYTF. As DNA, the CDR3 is TGTGCCAGCAGCCAAGAGTGGAACCGACAGGACTACACCTTC.

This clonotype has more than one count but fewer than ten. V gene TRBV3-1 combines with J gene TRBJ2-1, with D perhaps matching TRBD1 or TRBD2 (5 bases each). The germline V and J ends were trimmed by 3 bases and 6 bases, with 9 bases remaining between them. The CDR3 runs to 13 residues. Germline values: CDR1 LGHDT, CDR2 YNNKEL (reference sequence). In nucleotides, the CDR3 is TGTGCCAGCAGCCACGGGGCGGGCAATGAGCAGTTCTTC. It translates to CASSHGAGNEQFF.

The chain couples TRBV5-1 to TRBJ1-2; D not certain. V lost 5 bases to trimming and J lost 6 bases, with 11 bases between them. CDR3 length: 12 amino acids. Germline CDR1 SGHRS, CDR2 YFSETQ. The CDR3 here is CASRSGSDGYTF. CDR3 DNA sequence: TGCGCCAGCAGATCAGGATCCGATGGCTACACCTTC.

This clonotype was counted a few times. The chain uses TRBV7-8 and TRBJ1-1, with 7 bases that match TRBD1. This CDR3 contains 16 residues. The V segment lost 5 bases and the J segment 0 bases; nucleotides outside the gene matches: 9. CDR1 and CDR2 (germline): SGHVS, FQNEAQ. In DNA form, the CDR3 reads TGTGCCAGCAGCGCCCGCCGGACAGGAATGAACACTGAAGCTTTCTTT. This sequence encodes CASSARRTGMNTEAFF.

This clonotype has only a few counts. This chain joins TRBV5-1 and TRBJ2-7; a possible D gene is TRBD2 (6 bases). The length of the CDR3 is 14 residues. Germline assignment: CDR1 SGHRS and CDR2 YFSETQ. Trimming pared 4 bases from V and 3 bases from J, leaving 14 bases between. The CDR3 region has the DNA TGCGCCAGCAGCCCACCAATGGAGGGCTACGAGCAGTACTTC. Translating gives CASSPPMEGYEQYF.

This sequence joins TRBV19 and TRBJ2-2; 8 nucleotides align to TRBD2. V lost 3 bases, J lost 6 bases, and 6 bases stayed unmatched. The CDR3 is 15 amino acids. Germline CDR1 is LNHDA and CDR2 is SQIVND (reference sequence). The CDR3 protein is CASSIVAGGAGELFF. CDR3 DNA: TGTGCCAGTAGTATTGTGGCGGGAGGAGCCGGGGAGCTGTTTTTT.

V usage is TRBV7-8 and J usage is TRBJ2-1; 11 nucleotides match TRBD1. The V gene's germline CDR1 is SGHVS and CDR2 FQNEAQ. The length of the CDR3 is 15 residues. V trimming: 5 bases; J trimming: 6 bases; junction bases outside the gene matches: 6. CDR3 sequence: CASSVRGTGGNEQFF. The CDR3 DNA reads TGTGCCAGCAGCGTCAGGGGGACAGGGGGCAATGAGCAGTTCTTC.

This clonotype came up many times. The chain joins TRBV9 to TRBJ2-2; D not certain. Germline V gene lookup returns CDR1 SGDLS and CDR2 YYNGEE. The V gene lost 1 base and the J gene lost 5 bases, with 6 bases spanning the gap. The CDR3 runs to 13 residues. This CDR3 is CASSVMWTGELFF. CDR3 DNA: TGTGCCAGCAGCGTAATGTGGACCGGGGAGCTGTTTTTT.

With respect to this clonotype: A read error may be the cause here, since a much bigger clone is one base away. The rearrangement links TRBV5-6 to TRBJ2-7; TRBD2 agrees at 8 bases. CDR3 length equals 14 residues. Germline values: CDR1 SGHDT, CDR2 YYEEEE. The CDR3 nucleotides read TGTGCCAGCGGCTTCGAGCGGGAGCACTACGAGCAGTACTTC. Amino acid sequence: CASGFEREHYEQYF.

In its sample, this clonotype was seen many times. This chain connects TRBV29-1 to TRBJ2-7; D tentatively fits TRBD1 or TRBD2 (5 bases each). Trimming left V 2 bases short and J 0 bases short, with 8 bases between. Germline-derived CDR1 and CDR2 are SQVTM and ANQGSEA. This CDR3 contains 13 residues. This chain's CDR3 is CSVEQGDSYEQYF. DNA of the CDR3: TGCAGCGTTGAACAGGGAGACTCCTACGAGCAGTACTTC.

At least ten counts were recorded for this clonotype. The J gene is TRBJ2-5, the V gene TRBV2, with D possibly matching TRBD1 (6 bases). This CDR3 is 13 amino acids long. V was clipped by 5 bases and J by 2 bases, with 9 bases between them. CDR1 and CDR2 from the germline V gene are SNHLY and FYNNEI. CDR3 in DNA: TGTGCCAGCAGTAGGACAGAGCAAGAGACCCAGTACTTC. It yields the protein CASSRTEQETQYF.

The CDR3 protein is CASSLGQGTYRGYTF. The CDR3 DNA reads as TGTGCCAGCAGCTTAGGACAGGGGACCTACCGGGGCTACACCTTC. The gene calls are TRBV11-3 and TRBJ1-2, with 8 bases matching TRBD1. CDR3 length equals 15 residues. CDR1 SGHNT and CDR2 YENEEA come from the germline V gene. V shed 1 base, J shed 8 bases, and the junction held 9 bases outside the gene matches.

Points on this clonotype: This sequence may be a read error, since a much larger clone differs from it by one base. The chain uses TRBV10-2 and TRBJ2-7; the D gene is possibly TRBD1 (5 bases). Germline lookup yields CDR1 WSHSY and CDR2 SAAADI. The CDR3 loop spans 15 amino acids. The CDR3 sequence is CASSLLGARWGERYF. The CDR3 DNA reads TGCGCCAGCAGCCTTCTTGGTGCCCGTTGGGGCGAGCGGTACTTC.

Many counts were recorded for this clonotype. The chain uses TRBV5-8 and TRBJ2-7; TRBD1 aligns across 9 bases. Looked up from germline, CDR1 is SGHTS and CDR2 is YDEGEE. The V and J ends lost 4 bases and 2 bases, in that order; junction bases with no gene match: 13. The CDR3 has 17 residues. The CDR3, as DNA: TGTGCCAGCAGCCGATCCGGGACAGGGACAGGCCCCTACGAGCAGTACTTC. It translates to CASSRSGTGTGPYEQYF.

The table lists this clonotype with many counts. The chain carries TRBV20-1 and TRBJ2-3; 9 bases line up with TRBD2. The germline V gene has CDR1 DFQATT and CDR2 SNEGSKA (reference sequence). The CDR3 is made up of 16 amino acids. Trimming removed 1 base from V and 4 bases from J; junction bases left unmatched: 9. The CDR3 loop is CSARGGGGAVADTQYF. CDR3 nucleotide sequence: TGCAGTGCTAGAGGGGGCGGGGGGGCCGTTGCAGATACGCAGTATTTT.

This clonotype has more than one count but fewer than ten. Written as DNA, the CDR3 is TGCGCCAGCAGCCGCCACCAGGGGGCAGAGACCCAGTACTTC. Protein sequence: CASSRHQGAETQYF. The genes are TRBV4-1 and TRBJ2-5; 8 bases fit TRBD1. CDR3 length equals 14 residues. Per the germline V gene, CDR1 is MGHRA and CDR2 is YSYEKL. Trimming cost V 4 bases and J 4 bases; bases outside gene matches: 5.